This T cell receptor (beta chain) originates from a study of molecular identifiers for immune sequencing clone quantification. Study context: In replicates, RNA taken from roughly 18,000 or 92,000 naive CD8 cells was divided five ways, and four portions underwent sequencing.

Germline V CDR1 and CDR2: SGHDT, YYEEEE. Trimming took off 5 bases at V and 5 bases at J, with 15 bases between the two ends. This CDR3 is built from 14 residues. Via MiXCR, TCRdb re-called the PCR reads, giving one row per CDR3 protein. The data show some 590,000 distinct CDR3 sequences, with approximately 24% seen just once and about 0.73% held by the top ten. The sequencing input was naive CD8+ T cells from blood, with Jurkat cell RNA spiked in. Subset denoted: FACS-sorted CD8+CD4-CCR7+CD45RA+ naive T cells. The receptor was derived from a human donor in good health. Some libraries in this study had Jurkat cell RNA spiked in. The chain recombines TRBV5-6 with TRBJ2-3; TRBD1 is a possible D gene (5 bases). The CDR3 region is CASSLGRAEDTQYF. Written as DNA, the CDR3 is TGTGCCAGCAGTTTAGGCAGGGCGGAAGATACGCAGTATTTT.